This is a list of T cell receptor beta chains from one sample in a study of long-term antiretroviral therapy in people with HIV. The protocol was immunoSEQ multiplex PCR, while the TCRdb copy is restricted to in-frame clones and leaves out a portion. The sample records about 22,000 clones, approximately 84% being singletons. The starting material was unsorted PBMCs, obtained 1.8 years before starting antiretroviral therapy. The origin of the receptors is a woman under 40 with HIV. Each CDR3 is given with its conserved first and last residue. Fields, in order: J gene, CDR3 length, clone size, D gene, V gene, CDR3 DNA, CDR3 protein. D genes are given only for firm matches. Not all rows give a size; the values are once, few, many and, for expanded clones, a class.

TRBJ1-1	17	NA	TRBD1	TRBV2	TGTGCCAGCACCGACGGGACAGGGACGGCTTTGGGTACTGAAGCTTTCTTT	CASTDGTGTALGTEAFF
TRBJ2-5	14	NA	NA	TRBV11-2	TGTGCCAGCAGCTTAGGACGGTCATGGGAGACCCAGTACTTC	CASSLGRSWETQYF
TRBJ2-3	16	NA	TRBD1	TRBV18	TGTGCCAGCTCTCTAACCGGGACAGGGTTCTCAGATACGCAGTATTTT	CASSLTGTGFSDTQYF
TRBJ2-1	15	NA	TRBD1	TRBV5-1	TGCGCCAGCAGCTTGGGCGGACAGGCTTACAATGAGCAGTTCTTC	CASSLGGQAYNEQFF
TRBJ2-5	17	NA	NA	TRBV4-1	TGCGCCAGCAGCCCGAACCTTGGGGGCGACAGTAGCCAGACCCAGTACTTC	CASSPNLGGDSSQTQYF
TRBJ1-6	15	NA	NA	TRBV19	TGTGCCAGTAGTATAAAGGGCGGGCCCGGGTCACCCCTCCACTTT	CASSIKGGPGSPLHF
TRBJ2-2	18	NA	TRBD2	TRBV4-1	TGCGCCAGCAGCCCTCGGCCGAGGCCGGGACTACCAACCGGGGAGCTGTTTTTT	CASSPRPRPGLPTGELFF
TRBJ1-4	14	once	NA	TRBV5-1	TGCGCCAGCAGCTTGGGGGGCTCGTATGAAAAACTGTTTTTT	CASSLGGSYEKLFF
TRBJ1-1	15	NA	NA	TRBV30	TGTGCCTGGAATGGGGACAACTCCATGAACACTGAAGCTTTCTTT	CAWNGDNSMNTEAFF
TRBJ2-1	14	NA	TRBD1	TRBV10-2	TGCGCCAGTAAAACAGGGGGAAGCTACAATGAGCAGTTCTTC	CASKTGGSYNEQFF
TRBJ1-1	14	NA	NA	TRBV9	TGTGCCAGCACCCCGAACAGTTTGAACACTGAAGCTTTCTTT	CASTPNSLNTEAFF
TRBJ2-3	14	NA	NA	TRBV7-2	TGTGCCAGCAGCCGCCGACTAGATGTGGATACGCAGTATTTT	CASSRRLDVDTQYF
TRBJ2-2	14	NA	NA	TRBV9	TGTGCCAGCAGCGCCGACAGGAACACCGGGGAGCTGTTTTTT	CASSADRNTGELFF
TRBJ2-3	14	NA	NA	TRBV7-2	TGTGCCAGCAGCTTAGAATCTGCGGTCGGGACGCAGTATTTT	CASSLESAVGTQYF
TRBJ2-3	15	NA	NA	TRBV7-2	TGTGCCAGCAGCTCCGGGACTTCTGGAGCAGATACGCAGTATTTT	CASSSGTSGADTQYF
TRBJ2-1	12	NA	TRBD1	TRBV7-2	TGTGCCAGCAGCCCCGGGCGGGACAGGGCGTTCTTC	CASSPGRDRAFF
TRBJ2-5	13	NA	TRBD1	TRBV6-1	TGTGCCAGCAAGGACGCCAGGGGGAAGACCCAGTACTTC	CASKDARGKTQYF
TRBJ2-3	16	NA	TRBD1	TRBV2	TGTGCCAGCAGTGAAAGCGTCGGGACAGGGACAGATACGCAGTATTTT	CASSESVGTGTDTQYF
TRBJ2-3	15	few	NA	TRBV10-3	TGTGCCACGAGGACACGCAGGGATTTGTCAGATACGCAGTATTTT	CATRTRRDLSDTQYF
TRBJ2-5	11	NA	NA	TRBV20-1	TGCAGTGGGACTTTCCAAGAGACCCAGTACTTC	CSGTFQETQYF
TRBJ1-6	16	NA	TRBD1	TRBV5-5	TGTGCCAGCAGCTTCTACGGACAGGGAGGAGGTTCACCCCTCCACTTT	CASSFYGQGGGSPLHF
TRBJ1-3	15	NA	NA	TRBV11-2	TGTGCCAGCAGCTTAGCAGACGGCCCGGAAATCACCATATATTTT	CASSLADGPEITIYF
TRBJ1-2	14	NA	NA	TRBV6-5	TGTGCCAGCAGTGACCCAGGGTCTAACTATGGCTACACCTTC	CASSDPGSNYGYTF
TRBJ2-1	15	few	NA	TRBV14	TGTGCCAGCAGCCAAGTCGTGTACGGGGACAATGAGCAGTTCTTC	CASSQVVYGDNEQFF
TRBJ1-1	11	NA	NA	TRBV2	TGTGCCAGCAGCGCTTTGGGAGAAGCTTTCTTT	CASSALGEAFF
TRBJ1-1	14	NA	NA	TRBV6-6	TGTGCCAGCAGTTATGGGGGGATCAACACTGAAGCTTTCTTT	CASSYGGINTEAFF
TRBJ1-1	15	NA	TRBD1	TRBV6-1	TGTGCCAGCAGCGGGGGGACAGCTGGGAACACTGAAGCTTTCTTT	CASSGGTAGNTEAFF
TRBJ1-5	17	NA	TRBD1	TRBV2	TGTGCCAGTAACCTGGAGGAGGGGACAGAGGGGCCTCAGCCCCAGCATTTT	CASNLEEGTEGPQPQHF
TRBJ2-3	15	NA	TRBD2	TRBV7-2	TGTGCCAGCAGCTCAGACGGCGGGACTAGCGGGATGCAGTATTTT	CASSSDGGTSGMQYF
TRBJ2-5	15	NA	TRBD1	TRBV5-1	TGCGCCAGCAGCCTGGGGACAGGGGGATCGGAGACCCAGTACTTC	CASSLGTGGSETQYF
TRBJ1-3	16	NA	NA	TRBV10-3	TGTGCCATCAGTGAAATTCTTTCGGGGGCTGGAAACACCATATATTTT	CAISEILSGAGNTIYF
TRBJ2-1	15	NA	NA	TRBV2	TGTGCCAGCACCTTTAGCGACTCATCCTACAATGAGCAGTTCTTC	CASTFSDSSYNEQFF